The 13 T cell receptor beta chains listed next were all sequenced from one sample in a study of tumor and adjacent non-tumor tissue in lung cancer. No cell sorting was done before RNA was extracted from the tissue. This non-tumor lung sample came from over 3 cm beyond the tumor edge. Three rounds of nested PCR, following a modified ARM-PCR protocol, produced the TCRbeta library. Each CDR3 protein gets one entry after TCRdb re-called the multiplex PCR reads with MiXCR. This table has more than 85,000 distinct CDR3 sequences, roughly 60% appearing once. The sequenced sample was distant non-tumor lung tissue. These receptors originate from a man aged 25 to 40 with non-small cell lung cancer.

Note on this clonotype: This may be a read error: a much more frequent sequence differs by one nucleotide. This rearrangement joins TRBV4-1 to TRBJ2-1, with 10 bases lining up with TRBD2. The CDR3 consists of 18 residues. Germline V gives CDR1 MGHRA, CDR2 YSYEKL. The CDR3 region has the DNA TGCGCCAGCAGTCGGTCATTCCTAGCGGGAGAGGGACACAATGAGCAGTGCTTC. Translation gives CASSRSFLAGEGHNEQCF.

V is TRBV20-1 and J is TRBJ1-1, with D perhaps matching TRBD1 (5 bases). CDR1 is DFQATT and CDR2 is SNEGSKA in the germline V gene (reference sequence). Between the trimmed V and J ends, which lost 3 bases and 13 bases, there was a span of 15 bases. This CDR3 contains 11 residues. CDR3 coding DNA: TGCAGTGCTAGTAGGGGACCAGGAGTTTTCTTT. Its translation: CSASRGPGVFF.

This CDR3 reads CSALRRGSPLHF. Here the CDR3 DNA reads TGCAGTGCTCTAAGGAGAGGTTCACCCCTCCACTTT. The chain carries TRBV20-1 and TRBJ1-6; no clear D gene. Trimming pared 5 bases from V and 9 bases from J, leaving 11 bases between. In germline, CDR1 is DFQATT, CDR2 SNEGSKA (reference sequence). This CDR3 comprises 12 residues.

About this clonotype itself: With a much larger clone just one base away, this may be a read error. This chain joins TRBV12-3 or TRBV12-4 and TRBJ2-3; weak D call: TRBD1 (5 bases). This CDR3 comprises 14 residues. The CDR3 loop is CDSTSSQGTDTQYF. The CDR3 nucleotides are TGTGACAGCACCTCGTCACAGGGCACAGATACGCAGTATTTT.

The chain has TRBV7-9 and TRBJ2-1; D tentatively fits TRBD1 or TRBD2 (5 bases each). Germline assignment: CDR1 SEHNR and CDR2 FQNEAQ (reference sequence). This CDR3 has 13 residues. Trimming pared 5 bases from V and 5 bases from J, leaving 10 bases between. The CDR3 loop is CASSPGAHNEQFF. For the CDR3, the DNA is TGTGCCAGCAGCCCCGGGGCCCACAATGAGCAGTTCTTC.

Comment on this clonotype: One end of the junction is discordant with germline, which a read error may explain. V usage is TRBV11-3 and J usage is TRBJ1-1; D may be TRBD1 (6 bases). The CDR3 spans 15 residues. Germline loops: CDR1 SGHNT, CDR2 YENEEA. The CDR3 DNA reads as TGTACCAGCAGCGCTACAGGGAACTCTCGCACTGAAGATTTCTTT. Translating it yields CTSSATGNSRTEDFF. Variable domain in full (rest from reference TRBV11-3 and TRBJ1-1): EAGVVQSPRYKIIEKKQPVAFWCNPISGHNTLYWYLQNLGQGPELLIRYENEEAVDDSQLPKDRFSAERLKGVDSTLKIQPAELGDSAVYLCTSSATGNSRTEDFFGQGTRLTVV.

About this clonotype itself: A read error may explain this, as a much larger clone is one base away. CDR3: CAISLRGVGQPQHF. In DNA form, the CDR3 reads TGTGCCATCAGTTTGCGGGGGGTGGGTCAGCCCCAGCATTTT. This sequence joins TRBV6-6 and TRBJ1-5, with D perhaps TRBD1 (5 bases). CDR1 and CDR2 (germline): MNHNY, SVGAGI (reference sequence). This CDR3 region has 14 residues.

Concerning this clonotype itself: A much bigger clone sits one base away, suggesting this may be a read error. The rearrangement links TRBV5-4 to TRBJ2-5, with D possibly being TRBD1 (5 bases). Germline values: CDR1 SGHNT, CDR2 YYREEE (reference sequence). The CDR3 is made up of 14 amino acids. CDR3 bases: TGTGCCAGCAGCCCCCCAGGGTACCAAGGGACCCAGTACTTC. Its protein is CASSPPGYQGTQYF.

As regards this clonotype: A clone one base away is much larger, so this may be a read error. The rearrangement joins TRBV6-6 to TRBJ1-1, with TRBD1 as a possible D gene (6 bases). This CDR3 comprises 13 residues. Germline CDR1 reads MNHNY; CDR2 reads SVGAGI (reference sequence). The CDR3 DNA sequence: TGTGCCAGCAACCGGGGGCCGGACACTGATGCTTTCTTT. This gives the protein CASNRGPDTDAFF.

Of note for this clonotype: A much more abundant neighbour one base away suggests this may be a read error. The rearrangement joins TRBV6-2 or TRBV6-3 to TRBJ1-5, with D hard to call. The J call may be faulty, since TRBJ2-3 better matches the DNA end. The CDR3 runs to 13 residues. The germline gives CDR1 MNHEY, CDR2 SVGEGT. CDR3 coding DNA: TGTGCCAGCGCCGGGTATAGCAATCAGCCCCAGTATTTT. Its protein is CASAGYSNQPQYF.

As concerns this clonotype: The germline gene is not matched at one end of the junction; a read error may be the cause. The gene calls are TRBV11-3 and TRBJ2-1; D might be TRBD1 (6 bases). This CDR3 is built from 14 residues. Germline V gene sequence: CDR1 SGHNT, CDR2 YENEEA. CDR3 sequence: CASKTGSKYNEEFF. CDR3 coding DNA: TGTGCCAGCAAAACAGGGTCGAAGTACAATGAGGAGTTCTTC.

Concerning this clonotype itself: A read error may explain this, as a much larger clone is one base away. The chain has TRBV7-9 and TRBJ2-3; D is perhaps TRBD2 (6 bases). Germline V gene sequence: CDR1 SEHNR, CDR2 FQNEAQ (reference sequence). This CDR3 has 16 amino acids. The CDR3 DNA reads as TGTGCCAGCAGCCCCTCCGGGAGCTTTAGCAGAGATACGCAGTATTTT. Translation gives CASSPSGSFSRDTQYF.

Only a few counts were recorded for this clonotype. With a much larger clone just one base away, this may be a read error. This CDR3 is missing its conserved last phenylalanine or tryptophan, likely due to a read error. The V call is TRBV6-5, the J call TRBJ1-6, with 7 bases lining up with TRBD1. Trimming at V came to 2 bases and at J to 8 bases, leaving 6 bases not matched to a gene. Per germline, CDR1 MNHEY and CDR2 SVGAGI. The CDR3 runs 15 residues. CDR3 protein: CASSYTRQGDSPLHY. Here the CDR3 DNA reads TGTGCCAGCAGTTACACTAGACAGGGAGATTCACCCCTCCACTAT.